The rows below give T cell receptor beta chains drawn from one sample of a study of T cell repertoires in cytomegalovirus infection. TCRdb re-called the reads through MiXCR, storing one row per CDR3 protein. The sample holds 900,000 to 950,000 distinct CDR3 sequences, approximately 32% seen once. Their recognized antigens are unknown. The starting material was cultured CD8+ T cells from PBMCs, obtained from culture after CMV antigen stimulation. The receptor set was obtained from a human donor in good health (CMV status not recorded). Some clones in this sample may be carry-over from other donors' samples. The CDR3 runs from the conserved cysteine through the conserved F or W. Each record gives: V gene, clone size, D gene, J gene, CDR3 DNA, CDR3 protein. A D gene is named only where the DNA matches it firmly. Part of the rows lack a size; the others show once, few, many or a class for expanded clones.

v_call: TRBV4-1; clone_size: once; d_call: .; j_call: TRBJ1-2; cdr3_nt: TGCGCCAGCAGCCAAGATCGCTCTCCCCACCGGGGCTACACCTTC; cdr3_aa: CASSQDRSPHRGYTF
v_call: TRBV11-2; clone_size: .; d_call: TRBD1; j_call: TRBJ2-2; cdr3_nt: TGTGCCAGCAGCCCCTGGACAGGGGCCACCGGGGAGCTGTTTTTT; cdr3_aa: CASSPWTGATGELFF
v_call: TRBV2; clone_size: few; d_call: .; j_call: TRBJ1-6; cdr3_nt: TGTGCCAGCTCTTTCGGGACGACAGGATCACCCCTCCACTTT; cdr3_aa: CASSFGTTGSPLHF
v_call: TRBV7-3; clone_size: .; d_call: TRBD2; j_call: TRBJ2-5; cdr3_nt: TGTGTCAGCAGCCCCACGGGGGTAGCGGGGGAAGAGACCCAGTACTTC; cdr3_aa: CVSSPTGVAGEETQYF
v_call: TRBV19; clone_size: .; d_call: .; j_call: TRBJ2-1; cdr3_nt: TGTGCCAGTAGTACCTTTCTATCTAACAATGAGCAGTTCTTC; cdr3_aa: CASSTFLSNNEQFF
v_call: TRBV13; clone_size: once; d_call: TRBD1; j_call: TRBJ2-1; cdr3_nt: TGTGCCAGCAGTCTTCCCCTGGGACAGGGGAAGAGGAGTGAGCAGTTCTTC; cdr3_aa: CASSLPLGQGKRSEQFF
v_call: TRBV7-2; clone_size: many; d_call: TRBD1; j_call: TRBJ2-3; cdr3_nt: TGTGCCAGCAGCCCCCGGGACAGGAGAAGCACAGATACGCAGTATTTT; cdr3_aa: CASSPRDRRSTDTQYF
v_call: TRBV7-2; clone_size: many; d_call: TRBD1; j_call: TRBJ1-5; cdr3_nt: TGTGCCAGCAGCACGGGACAGTTCAATCAGCCCCAGCATTTT; cdr3_aa: CASSTGQFNQPQHF
v_call: TRBV6-7; clone_size: .; d_call: .; j_call: TRBJ2-5; cdr3_nt: TGTGCCAGCAGTTACGGGGTAGCTTGGGGGGAGACCCAGTACTTC; cdr3_aa: CASSYGVAWGETQYF
v_call: TRBV18; clone_size: .; d_call: .; j_call: TRBJ1-6; cdr3_nt: TGTGCCAGCTCACCCGGTGAAGGGGAGTATAATTCACCCCTCCACTTT; cdr3_aa: CASSPGEGEYNSPLHF
v_call: TRBV19; clone_size: few; d_call: TRBD1; j_call: TRBJ2-7; cdr3_nt: TGTGCCACATCCCCCGGGACAGGGATGTACGAGCAGTACTTC; cdr3_aa: CATSPGTGMYEQYF
v_call: TRBV5-1; clone_size: .; d_call: .; j_call: TRBJ1-5; cdr3_nt: TGCGCCAGCAGCTTGCTACGCGGGACTATTCGCGGCCAGCCCCAGCATTTT; cdr3_aa: CASSLLRGTIRGQPQHF
v_call: TRBV5-1; clone_size: .; d_call: .; j_call: TRBJ2-1; cdr3_nt: TGCGCCAGCAGCTTGGCCCAAAACAATGAGCAGTTCTTC; cdr3_aa: CASSLAQNNEQFF
v_call: TRBV4-2; clone_size: .; d_call: TRBD2; j_call: TRBJ2-2; cdr3_nt: TGTGCCAGCAGCCCCCGGGGGGACGCCGGGGAGCTGTTTTTT; cdr3_aa: CASSPRGDAGELFF
v_call: TRBV2; clone_size: .; d_call: TRBD1; j_call: TRBJ1-1; cdr3_nt: TGTGCCAGCACCGGAGGGACAGGGGGATATACTGAAGCTTTCTTT; cdr3_aa: CASTGGTGGYTEAFF
v_call: TRBV7-2; clone_size: many; d_call: .; j_call: TRBJ2-2; cdr3_nt: TGTGCCAGCAGCTTGCCGGGACACCATTATCCCACCGGGGAGCTGTTTTTT; cdr3_aa: CASSLPGHHYPTGELFF
v_call: TRBV19; clone_size: .; d_call: .; j_call: TRBJ1-1; cdr3_nt: TGTGCCAGTAGTCCGACGGGGAGGGACACTGAAGCTTTCTTT; cdr3_aa: CASSPTGRDTEAFF
v_call: TRBV7-6; clone_size: few; d_call: .; j_call: TRBJ2-7; cdr3_nt: TGTGCCAGCAGTCACAGGGCTTACGAGCAGTACTTC; cdr3_aa: CASSHRAYEQYF
v_call: TRBV27; clone_size: .; d_call: TRBD1; j_call: TRBJ1-2; cdr3_nt: TGTGCCAGCGGCCCTCTAGGACAGGGAGACTATGGCTACACCTTC; cdr3_aa: CASGPLGQGDYGYTF
v_call: TRBV27; clone_size: .; d_call: .; j_call: TRBJ2-6; cdr3_nt: TGTGTCAGCAGTTTACACGGATTATATGGTCCCCAGGGAGTCCCTGGGGCCAACGTCCTGACTTTC; cdr3_aa: CVSSLHGLYGPQGVPGANVLTF
v_call: TRBV12-3/TRBV12-4; clone_size: many; d_call: TRBD1; j_call: TRBJ2-3; cdr3_nt: TGTGCCAGCAGTTTAGGGCAGGGGGCGTCAGATACGCAGTATTTT; cdr3_aa: CASSLGQGASDTQYF
v_call: TRBV6-2/TRBV6-3; clone_size: .; d_call: TRBD1; j_call: TRBJ1-2; cdr3_nt: TGTGCCAGCAGTTACCCGACAGGGGCACGCTATGGCTACACCTTC; cdr3_aa: CASSYPTGARYGYTF
v_call: TRBV7-9; clone_size: .; d_call: .; j_call: TRBJ2-4; cdr3_nt: TGTGCCAGCAGCTTAGGCAGGCCAAACATTCAGTACTTC; cdr3_aa: CASSLGRPNIQYF
v_call: TRBV12-3/TRBV12-4; clone_size: .; d_call: .; j_call: TRBJ1-5; cdr3_nt: TGTGCCAGCAGTTTAGAGGGGACACCGTATCAGCCCCAGCATTTT; cdr3_aa: CASSLEGTPYQPQHF
v_call: TRBV5-1; clone_size: .; d_call: TRBD1; j_call: TRBJ1-1; cdr3_nt: TGCGCCAGCAGCTTTGGGCCGTTCCAGGGGGATGGAGCTTTCTTT; cdr3_aa: CASSFGPFQGDGAFF
v_call: TRBV14; clone_size: .; d_call: .; j_call: TRBJ1-1; cdr3_nt: TGTGCCAGCCGTATAGGAGGTAACACTGAAGCTTTCTTT; cdr3_aa: CASRIGGNTEAFF
v_call: TRBV7-9; clone_size: .; d_call: .; j_call: TRBJ1-1; cdr3_nt: TGTGCCAGCAGCTTAGCGGGGGGGATGATAAATGCTGAAGCTTTCTTT; cdr3_aa: CASSLAGGMINAEAFF
v_call: TRBV12-3/TRBV12-4; clone_size: .; d_call: .; j_call: TRBJ2-5; cdr3_nt: TGTGCCAGCAGGGTAGCTGGCGAGACCCAGTACTTC; cdr3_aa: CASRVAGETQYF
v_call: TRBV19; clone_size: .; d_call: .; j_call: TRBJ1-5; cdr3_nt: TGTGCCAGCACTGCAGGGACATTGAGCAATCAGCCCCAGCATTTT; cdr3_aa: CASTAGTLSNQPQHF
v_call: TRBV7-9; clone_size: many; d_call: .; j_call: TRBJ2-1; cdr3_nt: TGTGCCAGCTCTGGACGGAATGAGCAGTTCTTC; cdr3_aa: CASSGRNEQFF
v_call: TRBV7-2; clone_size: many; d_call: .; j_call: TRBJ2-6; cdr3_nt: TGTGCCAGCAGCTTAGCCGGCTCTGGGGCCAACGTCCTGACTTTC; cdr3_aa: CASSLAGSGANVLTF
v_call: TRBV7-6; clone_size: .; d_call: .; j_call: TRBJ2-2; cdr3_nt: TGTGCCAGCAGCTTCCGACCCGGACGGAACACCGGGGAGCTGTTTTTT; cdr3_aa: CASSFRPGRNTGELFF